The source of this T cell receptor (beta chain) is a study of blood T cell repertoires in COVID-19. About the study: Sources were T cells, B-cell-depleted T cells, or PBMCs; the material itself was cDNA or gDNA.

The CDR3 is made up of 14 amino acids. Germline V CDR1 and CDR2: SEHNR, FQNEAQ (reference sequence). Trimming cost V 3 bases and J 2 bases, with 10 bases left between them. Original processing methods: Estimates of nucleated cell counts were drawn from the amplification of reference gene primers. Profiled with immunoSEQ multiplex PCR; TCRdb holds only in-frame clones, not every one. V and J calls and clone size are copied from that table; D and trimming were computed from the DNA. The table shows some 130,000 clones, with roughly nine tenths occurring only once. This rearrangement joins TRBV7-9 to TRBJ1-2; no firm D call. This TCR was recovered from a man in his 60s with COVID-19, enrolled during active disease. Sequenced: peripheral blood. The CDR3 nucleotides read TGTGCCAGCAGCTTTTTCGCAGGCAACTATGGCTACACCTTC. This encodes CASSFFAGNYGYTF. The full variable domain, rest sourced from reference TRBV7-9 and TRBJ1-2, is DTGVSQNPRHKITKRGQNVTFRCDPISEHNRLYWYRQTLGQGPEFLTYFQNEAQLEKSRLLSDRFSAERPKGSFSTLEIQRTEQGDSAMYLCASSFFAGNYGYTFGSGTRLTVV.